Listed below are T cell receptor beta chains from one sample, sequenced in a study of T cell repertoires in cytomegalovirus infection. TCRdb re-analysed the reads in MiXCR, keeping a single row per CDR3 protein. The sample lists some 180,000 distinct CDR3 sequences; roughly 9% were seen once. Sequences were obtained from PBMCs. These receptors all stem from a human donor in good health (CMV status not recorded). Some clones in this sample may be carry-over from other donors' samples. Each CDR3 is given without its conserved first and last residue.

j_call: TRBJ2-1; v_call: TRBV6-2/TRBV6-3; cdr3_aa: ASSYLQGTQGEQF
j_call: TRBJ1-4; v_call: TRBV28; cdr3_aa: ASSRRRWTNEKLF
j_call: TRBJ2-5; v_call: TRBV6-1; cdr3_aa: ASSEGAAQY
j_call: TRBJ1-5; v_call: TRBV6-1; cdr3_aa: ASIGGGTEDQPQH
j_call: TRBJ2-5; v_call: TRBV4-1; cdr3_aa: ASSQETGTQETQY
j_call: TRBJ2-7; v_call: TRBV2; cdr3_aa: ASAPGQGNGNYEQY
j_call: TRBJ2-7; v_call: TRBV28; cdr3_aa: ASSAGLVGFGQY
j_call: TRBJ2-7; v_call: TRBV7-9; cdr3_aa: ASFSGYEQY
j_call: TRBJ1-3; v_call: TRBV14; cdr3_aa: ASSHLQGADTIY
j_call: TRBJ1-1; v_call: TRBV6-5; cdr3_aa: ASSYALGGLNTEAF
j_call: TRBJ2-1; v_call: TRBV11-2; cdr3_aa: ASTKGSGNEQF
j_call: TRBJ2-1; v_call: TRBV27; cdr3_aa: ASSLSLGLKQF
j_call: TRBJ2-3; v_call: TRBV12-3/TRBV12-4; cdr3_aa: ASSPRSGSSTDTQY
j_call: TRBJ2-7; v_call: TRBV7-8; cdr3_aa: ASSLEGSLHEQY
j_call: TRBJ2-1; v_call: TRBV7-9; cdr3_aa: ASSLQSEIYLLNEQF
j_call: TRBJ1-2; v_call: TRBV12-3/TRBV12-4; cdr3_aa: ASSFGQGGYGYT
j_call: TRBJ2-7; v_call: TRBV7-2; cdr3_aa: ASSLAGTSGTSYEQY
j_call: TRBJ2-5; v_call: TRBV28; cdr3_aa: ASRGLAGGGGETQY
j_call: TRBJ1-5; v_call: TRBV6-2/TRBV6-3; cdr3_aa: ASSYPGTGNQPQH
j_call: TRBJ2-7; v_call: TRBV6-2/TRBV6-3; cdr3_aa: ASSKLDRGGIEQY